This T cell receptor (beta chain) was found in a study of PD-1 blockade in classical Hodgkin lymphoma. Study results and limitations: Those starting nivolumab under 1 year post-ASCT were excluded.

V lost 5 bases and J lost 6, with 14 bases in between. The germline V gene has CDR1 MNHNS and CDR2 SASEGT. This CDR3 region has 13 residues. Profiled with immunoSEQ multiplex PCR; TCRdb holds only in-frame clones, not every one. The table lists some 41,000 clones, approximately 90% of them singletons. Turning to this clone: Its antigen is unknown.

Each of the patients experienced relapse following autologous stem cell transplantation, and their brentuximab vedotin exposure differed. The chain combines TRBV6-1 with TRBJ2-7; D perhaps matches TRBD1 (6 bases). This sample comprised peripheral blood mononuclear cells (PBMCs), obtained before the second cycle of nivolumab. This TCR was sampled from a human donor with classical Hodgkin lymphoma. The CDR3: CASSRKGQSEQYF. The CDR3 nucleotides read TGTGCCAGCAGTAGGAAGGGACAAAGCGAGCAGTACTTC.